Following are 2 T cell receptor beta chains from one sample sequenced in a study of cytomegalovirus exposure and HLA in healthy donors. The PCR contained 60 Vbeta and 13 Jbeta primers. The data were produced by immunoSEQ multiplex PCR, yet TCRdb's version contains in-frame clones alone and is incomplete. This table has about 97,000 clones, more than 70% appearing once. The sample taken for sequencing was PBMCs. These receptors were collected from a male donor in good health and CMV-seropositive.

The chain has TRBV28 and TRBJ1-2; D unclear. The CDR3 has 13 residues. V gave up 4 bases and J gave up 6 bases, with 12 bases separating them. Germline CDR1 is MDHEN and CDR2 is SYDVKM. The CDR3 loop is CASSSGDLDGYTF. The DNA for the CDR3 is TGTGCCAGCAGTTCCGGGGATCTCGATGGCTACACCTTC.

This clone was counted between two and nine times. V is TRBV6-1 and J is TRBJ2-2, with 8 bases identical to TRBD2. CDR3 length: 16 amino acids. From germline, CDR1 is MNHNS and CDR2 SASEGT. Trimming at V came to 4 bases and at J to 6 bases, leaving 10 bases not matched to a gene. CDR3 sequence: CASSGVGGLVPGELFF. Written as DNA, the CDR3 is TGTGCCAGCAGTGGGGTAGGGGGACTAGTCCCCGGGGAGCTGTTTTTT.